These 9 T cell receptor beta chains were all obtained from the same sample, sequenced in a study of blood T cell repertoires in COVID-19. The table came from immunoSEQ multiplex PCR; TCRdb's copy has only in-frame clones and leaves some out. The sample lists approximately 130,000 clones, approximately 85% seen once, with roughly 13% in the top ten. The sequencing sample was made of peripheral blood. The receptors come from a human donor in a cohort sampled during active COVID-19.

The chain carries TRBV4-1 and TRBJ2-7, with 8 bases matching TRBD2. After removal of 0 bases from V and 3 bases from J, the junction contained 10 bases not matched to a gene. CDR1 and CDR2 from the germline V gene are MGHRA and YSYEKL. CDR3 size: 17 residues. This CDR3 is CASSQDPAGEPFYEQYF. CDR3 in DNA: TGCGCCAGCAGCCAAGATCCAGCGGGGGAGCCTTTCTACGAGCAGTACTTC.

The rearrangement links TRBV28 to TRBJ2-7; tentative D call: TRBD2 (6 bases). CDR3 length equals 15 residues. The germline CDR1 and CDR2 sequences are MDHEN and SYDVKM. V lost 3 bases and J 0 bases, leaving 12 bases between the germline ends. The CDR3 spells CASSFGGLGSYEQYF. The CDR3 DNA reads as TGTGCCAGCAGTTTTGGAGGGTTGGGCTCCTACGAGCAGTACTTC.

V and J are TRBV6-1 and TRBJ2-7; D call uncertain. From germline, CDR1 is MNHNS and CDR2 SASEGT. Trimming took 3 bases from V and 4 from J, leaving 4 bases between them. This CDR3 comprises 11 residues. CDR3 sequence (DNA): TGTGCCAGCAGTGACAATTACGAGCAGTACTTC. Protein sequence: CASSDNYEQYF.

This chain connects TRBV12-5 to TRBJ1-4; possibly TRBD1 for D (5 bases). The CDR3 loop spans 18 amino acids. CDR1 is LGHNT, CDR2 FRNRAP, per germline. The V end lost 2 bases, the J end lost 2 bases, and 18 bases lay between the germline ends. For the CDR3, the DNA is TGTGCTAGTGGTTTGACGGTCACCTCAGGGTATACTAATGAAAAACTGTTTTTT. Amino acid sequence: CASGLTVTSGYTNEKLFF.

The sample holds one count of this clone. CDR3 sequence reads: CASGRSGTAASYEQYF. CDR3 coding DNA: TGTGCCAGCGGCAGGTCGGGGACAGCCGCGTCCTACGAGCAGTACTTC. The chain has TRBV27 and TRBJ2-7; 7 nucleotides line up with TRBD1. After removal of 8 bases from V and 1 base from J, the junction contained 14 bases not matched to a gene. The CDR3 spans 16 residues. CDR1 and CDR2 (germline): MNHEY, SMNVEV (reference sequence).

The chain is built from TRBV3-1 (or the pseudogene TRBV3-2) and TRBJ1-6, with TRBD1 matching 9 bases. Germline CDR1 LGHDT, CDR2 YNNKEL (reference sequence). This CDR3 is 17 amino acids long. Trimming removed 4 bases from V and 6 bases from J; junction bases left unmatched: 10. CDR3 in DNA: TGTGCCAGCAGCCTAGTGGGGCCGGGACAGGGTAATTCACCCCTCCACTTT. It is translated as CASSLVGPGQGNSPLHF.

The rearrangement links TRBV5-8 to TRBJ2-2; 7 bases align to TRBD1. CDR1 and CDR2 from the germline V gene are SGHTS and YDEGEE. The CDR3 is 17 residues long. After removal of 4 bases from V and 0 bases from J, the junction contained 9 bases not matched to a gene. The CDR3 here is CASSPFPGTANTGELFF. CDR3 in DNA: TGTGCCAGCAGCCCCTTCCCCGGGACAGCGAACACCGGGGAGCTGTTTTTT.

CDR3 loop: CASSPQTPPYEQYF. In nucleotides, the CDR3 is TGTGCCAGCTCACCACAAACTCCCCCCTACGAGCAGTACTTC. The genes are TRBV18 and TRBJ2-7; D is ambiguous. The V gene lost 1 base and the J gene lost 2 bases, with 9 bases spanning the gap. The CDR3 totals 14 residues. CDR1 KGHSH and CDR2 LQKENI come from the germline V gene.

The V gene is TRBV27, the J gene TRBJ1-5; D ambiguous. The CDR3 is 14 residues long. Germline CDR1 is MNHEY and CDR2 is SMNVEV (reference sequence). Trimming removed 4 bases at V and 4 bases at J, with 11 bases between. DNA for the CDR3: TGTGCCAGCAGTTCGGCGGGAACTAATCAGCCCCAGCATTTT. Amino acids: CASSSAGTNQPQHF.